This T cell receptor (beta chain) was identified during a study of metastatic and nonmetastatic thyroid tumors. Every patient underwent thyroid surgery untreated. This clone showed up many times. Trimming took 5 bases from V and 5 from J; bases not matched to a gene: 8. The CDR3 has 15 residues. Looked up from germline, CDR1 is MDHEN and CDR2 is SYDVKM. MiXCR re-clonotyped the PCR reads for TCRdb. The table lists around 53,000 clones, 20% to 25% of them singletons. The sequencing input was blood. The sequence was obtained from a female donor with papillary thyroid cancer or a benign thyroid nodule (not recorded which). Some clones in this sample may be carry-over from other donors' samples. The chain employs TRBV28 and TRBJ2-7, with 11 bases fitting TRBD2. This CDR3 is CASSPRTSGSNEQYF. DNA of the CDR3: TGTGCCAGCAGTCCGCGGACTAGCGGGTCTAACGAGCAGTACTTC.